This T cell receptor beta chain was found in a study of T cells expressing NK-cell markers. Study at large: Obtained from sorted CD3+CD56+NKG2C+, CD3+CD56+NKG2C- and CD3+CD56-NKG2C+ T cells were the TCR beta repertoires. Seven donors tested HCMV-seropositive and one tested seronegative among the eight sequenced.

Whole-study results and caveats: Nothing established the HCMV specificity of expanded NKG2C+ T cell clones.

With respect to this clonotype: Its cognate antigen is unknown.

5'RACE template switching built TCR beta cDNA with unique molecular identifiers. TCRdb reprocessed the 5' RACE reads and reports one entry per CDR3 protein, with no DNA. In total, the table holds 300,000 or so distinct CDR3 sequences. From germline, CDR1 is LGHNA and CDR2 YNFKEQ. This CDR3 has 17 residues. The sample was blood T cells: a sorted CD56 or NKG2C T cell subset, CD4+ or CD8+ T cells, or bulk PBMC T cells (not recorded which). This chain joins TRBV4-2 and TRBJ2-5; TCRdb lists TRBD1, though no DNA is available to test this call. The receptor was derived from a woman between 18 and 70 years old in good health. CDR3: CASSQDGPSYIQETQYF.